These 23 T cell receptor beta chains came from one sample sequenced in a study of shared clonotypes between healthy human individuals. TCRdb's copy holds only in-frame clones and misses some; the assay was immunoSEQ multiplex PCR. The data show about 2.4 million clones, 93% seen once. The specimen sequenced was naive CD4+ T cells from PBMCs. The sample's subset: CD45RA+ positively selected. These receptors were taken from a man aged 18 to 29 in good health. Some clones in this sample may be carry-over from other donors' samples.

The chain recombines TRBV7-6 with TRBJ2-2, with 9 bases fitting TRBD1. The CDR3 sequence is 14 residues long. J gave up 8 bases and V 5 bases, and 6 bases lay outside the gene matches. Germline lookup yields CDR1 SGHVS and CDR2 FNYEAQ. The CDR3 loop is CASSPKDRGGELFF. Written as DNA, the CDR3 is TGTGCCAGCAGCCCAAAGGACAGGGGTGGGGAGCTGTTTTTT.

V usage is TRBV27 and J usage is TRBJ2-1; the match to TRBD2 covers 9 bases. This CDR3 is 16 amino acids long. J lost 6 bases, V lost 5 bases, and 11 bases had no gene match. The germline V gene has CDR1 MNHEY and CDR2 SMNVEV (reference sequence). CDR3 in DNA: TGTGCCAGCAGTACCCGTAGGACTAGCGTTGGCAATGAGCAGTTCTTC. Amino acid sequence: CASSTRRTSVGNEQFF.

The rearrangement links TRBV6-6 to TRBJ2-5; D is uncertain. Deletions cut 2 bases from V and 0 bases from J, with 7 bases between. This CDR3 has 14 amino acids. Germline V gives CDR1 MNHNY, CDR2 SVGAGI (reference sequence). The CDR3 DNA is TGTGCCAGCAGTTACGGGCAGTACCAAGAGACCCAGTACTTC. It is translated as CASSYGQYQETQYF.

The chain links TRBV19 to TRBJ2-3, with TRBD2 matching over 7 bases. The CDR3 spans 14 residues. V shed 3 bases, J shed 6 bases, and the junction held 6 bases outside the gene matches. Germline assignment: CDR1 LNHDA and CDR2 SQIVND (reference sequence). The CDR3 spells CASSMGREWDTQYF. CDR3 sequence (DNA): TGTGCCAGTAGTATGGGGCGGGAGTGGGATACGCAGTATTTT.

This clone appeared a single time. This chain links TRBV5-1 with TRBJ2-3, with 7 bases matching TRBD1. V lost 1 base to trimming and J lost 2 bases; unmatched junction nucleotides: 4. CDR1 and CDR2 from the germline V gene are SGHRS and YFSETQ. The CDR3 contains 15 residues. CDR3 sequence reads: CASSLTQGTTDTQYF. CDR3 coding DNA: TGCGCCAGCAGCTTGACACAGGGGACCACAGATACGCAGTATTTT.

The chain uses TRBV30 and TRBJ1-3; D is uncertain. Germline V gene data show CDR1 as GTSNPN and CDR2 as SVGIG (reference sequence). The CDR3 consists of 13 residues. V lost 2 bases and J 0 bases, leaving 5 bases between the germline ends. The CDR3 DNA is TGTGCCTGGAGTAACCCCTCTGGAAACACCATATATTTT. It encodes CAWSNPSGNTIYF.

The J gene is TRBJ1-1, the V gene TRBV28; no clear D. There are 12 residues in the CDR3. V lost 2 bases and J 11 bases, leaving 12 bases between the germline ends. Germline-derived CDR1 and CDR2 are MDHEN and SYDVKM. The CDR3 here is CASSLRIGVAFF. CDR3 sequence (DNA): TGTGCCAGCAGTTTACGTATTGGGGTGGCTTTCTTT.

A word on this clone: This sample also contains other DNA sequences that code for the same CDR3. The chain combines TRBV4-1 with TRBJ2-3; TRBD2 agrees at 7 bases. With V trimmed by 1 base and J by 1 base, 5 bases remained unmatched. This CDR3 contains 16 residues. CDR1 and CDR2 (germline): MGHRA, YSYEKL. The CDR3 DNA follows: TGCGCCAGCAGCCAAGGTCCTAGCGGAGGCACAGATACGCAGTATTTT. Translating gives CASSQGPSGGTDTQYF.

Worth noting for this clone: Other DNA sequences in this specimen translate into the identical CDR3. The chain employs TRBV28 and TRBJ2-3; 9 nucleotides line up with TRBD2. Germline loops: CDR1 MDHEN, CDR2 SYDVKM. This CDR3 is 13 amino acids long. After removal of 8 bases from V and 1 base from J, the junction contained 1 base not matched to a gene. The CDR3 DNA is TGTGCCAGCTTAGCGGGAGGCACAGATACGCAGTATTTT. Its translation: CASLAGGTDTQYF.

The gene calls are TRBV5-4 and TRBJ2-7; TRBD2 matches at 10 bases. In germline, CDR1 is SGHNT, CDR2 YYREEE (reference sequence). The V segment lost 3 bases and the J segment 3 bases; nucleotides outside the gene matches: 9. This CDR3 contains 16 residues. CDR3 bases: TGTGCCAGCAGCTCGAGGACTAGCGGAAACTACTACGAGCAGTACTTC. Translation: CASSSRTSGNYYEQYF.

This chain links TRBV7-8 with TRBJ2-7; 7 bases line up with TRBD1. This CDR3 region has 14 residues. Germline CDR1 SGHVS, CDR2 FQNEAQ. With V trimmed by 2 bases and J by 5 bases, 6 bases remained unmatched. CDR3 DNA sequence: TGTGCCAGCAGCTTACCGGGACAGAGCAACGAGCAGTACTTC. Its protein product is CASSLPGQSNEQYF. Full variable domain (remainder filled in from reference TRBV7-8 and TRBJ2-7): GAGVSQSPRYKVAKRGQDVALRCDPISGHVSLFWYQQALGQGPEFLTYFQNEAQLDKSGLPSDRFFAERPEGSVSTLKIQRTQQEDSAVYLCASSLPGQSNEQYFGPGTRLTVT.

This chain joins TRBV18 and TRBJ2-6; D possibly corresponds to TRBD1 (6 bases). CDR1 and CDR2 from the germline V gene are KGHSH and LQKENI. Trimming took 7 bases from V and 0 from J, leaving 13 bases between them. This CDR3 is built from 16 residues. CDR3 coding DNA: TGTGCCAGCTACCGGGACATCAACTCTGGGGCCAACGTCCTGACTTTC. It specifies CASYRDINSGANVLTF.

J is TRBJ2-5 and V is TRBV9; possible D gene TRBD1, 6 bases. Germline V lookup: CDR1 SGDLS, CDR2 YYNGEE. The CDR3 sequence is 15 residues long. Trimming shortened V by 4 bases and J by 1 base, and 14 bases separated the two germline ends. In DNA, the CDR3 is TGTGCCAGCAGCCCCACGCAAGGGGGCCAAGAGACCCAGTACTTC. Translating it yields CASSPTQGGQETQYF.

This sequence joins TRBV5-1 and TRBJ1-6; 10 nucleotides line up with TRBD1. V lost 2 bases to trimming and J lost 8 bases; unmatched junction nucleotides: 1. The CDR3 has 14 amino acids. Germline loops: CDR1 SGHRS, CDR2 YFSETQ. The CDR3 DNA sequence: TGCGCCAGCAGCTTAGGGACAGGGGATTCACCCCTCCACTTT. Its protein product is CASSLGTGDSPLHF. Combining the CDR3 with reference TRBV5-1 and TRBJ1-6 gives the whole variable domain KAGVTQTPRYLIKTRGQQVTLSCSPISGHRSVSWYQQTPGQGLQFLFEYFSETQRNKGNFPGRFSGRQFSNSRSEMNVSTLELGDSALYLCASSLGTGDSPLHFGNGTRLTVT.

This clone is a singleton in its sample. The CDR3 protein is CATSRMLALGTGELFF. The DNA of the CDR3 is TGTGCCACCAGCAGGATGTTAGCGTTGGGCACCGGGGAGCTGTTTTTT. The chain carries TRBV15 and TRBJ2-2; possible D gene TRBD2, 5 bases. The CDR3 loop spans 16 amino acids. V was trimmed by 3 bases and J by 4 bases, leaving 15 bases between them. Germline V gene lookup returns CDR1 LNHNV and CDR2 YYDKDF (reference sequence).

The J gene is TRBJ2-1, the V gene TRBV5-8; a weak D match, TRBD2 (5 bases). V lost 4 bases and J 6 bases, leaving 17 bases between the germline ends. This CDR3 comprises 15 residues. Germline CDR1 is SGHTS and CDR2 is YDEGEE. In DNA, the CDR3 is TGTGCCAGCAGCCTCCCCCGTACCCGGGGCAATGAGCAGTTCTTC. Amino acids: CASSLPRTRGNEQFF.

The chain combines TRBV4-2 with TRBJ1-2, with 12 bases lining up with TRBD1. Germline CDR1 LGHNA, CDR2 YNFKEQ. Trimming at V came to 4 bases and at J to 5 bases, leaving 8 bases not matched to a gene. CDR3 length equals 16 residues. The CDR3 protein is CASSPTGQGARYGYTF. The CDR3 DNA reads TGTGCCAGCAGCCCTACGGGACAGGGGGCGCGGTATGGCTACACCTTC.

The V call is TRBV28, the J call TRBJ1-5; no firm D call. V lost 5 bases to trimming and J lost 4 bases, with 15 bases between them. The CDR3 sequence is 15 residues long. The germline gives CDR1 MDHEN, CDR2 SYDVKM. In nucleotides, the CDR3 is TGTGCCAGCAGTCCACCACCTGGGGAAAATCAGCCCCAGCATTTT. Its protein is CASSPPPGENQPQHF.

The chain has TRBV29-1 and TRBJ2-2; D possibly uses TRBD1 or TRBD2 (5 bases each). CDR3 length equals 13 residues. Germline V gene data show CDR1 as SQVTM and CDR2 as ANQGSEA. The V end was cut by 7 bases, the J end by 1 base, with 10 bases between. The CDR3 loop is CSAGTGNTGELFF. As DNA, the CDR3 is TGCAGCGCGGGAACAGGGAACACCGGGGAGCTGTTTTTT.

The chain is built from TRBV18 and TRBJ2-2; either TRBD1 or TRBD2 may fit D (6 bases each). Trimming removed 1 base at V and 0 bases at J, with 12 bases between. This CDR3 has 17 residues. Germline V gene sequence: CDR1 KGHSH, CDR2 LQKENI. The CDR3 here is CASSPQGGQSNTGELFF. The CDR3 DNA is TGTGCCAGCTCACCACAAGGGGGGCAGTCGAACACCGGGGAGCTGTTTTTT.

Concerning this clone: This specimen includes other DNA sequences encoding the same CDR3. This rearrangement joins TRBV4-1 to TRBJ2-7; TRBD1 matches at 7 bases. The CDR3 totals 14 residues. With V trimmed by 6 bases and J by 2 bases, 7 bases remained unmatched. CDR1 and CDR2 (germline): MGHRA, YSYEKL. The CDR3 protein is CASSRPGQTYEQYF. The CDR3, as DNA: TGCGCCAGCAGTCGCCCGGGACAGACCTACGAGCAGTACTTC.

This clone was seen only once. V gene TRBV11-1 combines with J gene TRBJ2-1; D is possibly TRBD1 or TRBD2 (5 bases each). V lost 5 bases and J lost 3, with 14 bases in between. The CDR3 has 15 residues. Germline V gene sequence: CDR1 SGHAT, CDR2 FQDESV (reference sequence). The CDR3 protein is CASSPRDEVYNEQFF. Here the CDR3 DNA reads TGTGCCAGCAGCCCCCGGGACGAAGTCTACAATGAGCAGTTCTTC.

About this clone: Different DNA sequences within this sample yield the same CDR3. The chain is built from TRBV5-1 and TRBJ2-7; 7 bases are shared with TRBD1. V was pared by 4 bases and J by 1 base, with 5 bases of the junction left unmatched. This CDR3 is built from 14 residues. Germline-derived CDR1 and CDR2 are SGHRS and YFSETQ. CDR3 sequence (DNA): TGCGCCAGCAGCCGTGGACAGGAATCCTACGAGCAGTACTTC. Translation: CASSRGQESYEQYF.